This T cell receptor (beta chain) comes out of a study of blood T cells in healthy people across ages. Overall study findings and caveats: It was not possible, with unsorted PBMCs, to conclusively compare naive and antigen-experienced cells.

The V end lost 6 bases, the J end lost 8 bases, and 16 bases lay between the germline ends. Germline V lookup: CDR1 SQVTM, CDR2 ANQGSEA. CDR3 length: 12 amino acids. This clonotype was detected only a few times. Its antigen is undetermined. Sample donors were healthy Caucasian individuals that came from Russia, aged roughly 6 to 95. Combining a sample-barcoded 5' primer with a J-beta primer mix, a second PCR ran for roughly 7 to 11 cycles. Each CDR3 protein gets one entry after TCRdb re-called the 5' RACE reads with MiXCR. There are about 900,000 distinct CDR3 sequences in the sample; roughly 50% occur only once, and around an eighth lies in the top ten.

The chain couples TRBV29-1 to TRBJ1-2; D gene uncertain. The TCR originated in a man aged 30 to 45 in good health. Material: blood. CDR3 region: CSVLLGPGGYTF. DNA of the CDR3: TGCAGCGTCCTACTAGGGCCGGGCGGCTACACCTTC.